These T cell receptor beta chains were read from a single sample in a study of blood T cell repertoires in COVID-19. Sequenced by immunoSEQ multiplex PCR; TCRdb stores in-frame clones only, minus some. This table has hundreds of thousands of clones, roughly 90% appearing once. Sample: peripheral blood. The source is a man younger than 30 with active or convalescent COVID-19. Each CDR3 is given with its conserved first and last residue. D genes are given only for firm matches. A row's size may be missing; if present it is once, few, many or a size class.

clone size	D gene	J gene	V gene	CDR3 protein	CDR3 DNA
NA	TRBD1	TRBJ2-1	TRBV6-5	CASSFDRVRNEQFF	TGTGCCAGCAGCTTTGACAGGGTTAGGAATGAGCAGTTCTTC
NA	TRBD1	TRBJ2-1	TRBV11-1	CASSPGQGSYNEQFF	TGTGCCAGCAGCCCGGGACAGGGCTCCTACAATGAGCAGTTCTTC
NA	TRBD1	TRBJ2-4	TRBV7-8	CASSLTGGLAKNIQYF	TGTGCCAGCAGCTTAACAGGGGGGTTGGCCAAAAACATTCAGTACTTC
NA	NA	TRBJ1-6	TRBV15	CATSRDFAGTTLHF	TGTGCCACCAGCAGAGATTTCGCAGGGACAACCCTCCACTTT
NA	TRBD1	TRBJ2-7	TRBV2	CASKGFDRGYEQYF	TGTGCCAGCAAAGGATTCGACAGGGGGTACGAGCAGTACTTC
NA	NA	TRBJ2-1	TRBV7-8	CASSLSRDEQFF	TGTGCCAGCAGCCTTTCTCGCGATGAGCAGTTCTTC
NA	NA	TRBJ2-5	TRBV15	CATSRGQNQETQYF	TGTGCCACCAGCAGAGGACAGAACCAAGAGACCCAGTACTTC
NA	TRBD2	TRBJ2-1	TRBV3-1/TRBV3-2	CASSQHGGDNEQFF	TGTGCCAGCAGCCAACATGGGGGGGACAATGAGCAGTTCTTC
once	NA	TRBJ1-1	TRBV11-2	CASSKIGVTVNTEAFF	TGTGCCAGCAGCAAAATCGGGGTAACGGTGAACACTGAAGCTTTCTTT
NA	TRBD2	TRBJ2-7	TRBV5-1	CASSLARTSGTYEQYF	TGCGCCAGCAGCTTGGCCAGGACTAGCGGTACCTACGAGCAGTACTTC
NA	NA	TRBJ2-6	TRBV28	CASSLDLRGSGANVLTF	TGTGCCAGCAGCCTCGACCTCAGGGGCTCTGGGGCCAACGTCCTGACTTTC
NA	NA	TRBJ1-6	TRBV5-5	CASSSGAAYNSPLHF	TGTGCCAGCAGCTCAGGTGCTGCCTATAATTCACCCCTCCACTTT
NA	TRBD1	TRBJ1-3	TRBV7-2	CASSFTRGLGNTIYF	TGTGCCAGCAGCTTCACCAGGGGGCTTGGAAACACCATATATTTT
NA	NA	TRBJ2-5	TRBV13	CASSLGSRTPPQYF	TGTGCCAGCAGCTTAGGATCTAGAACACCACCCCAGTACTTC
NA	TRBD1	TRBJ1-6	TRBV5-5	CASSLGPGTADSPLHF	TGTGCCAGCAGCTTGGGACCCGGGACAGCAGATTCACCCCTCCACTTT
NA	NA	TRBJ1-2	TRBV28	CASSLVHAEGTYGYTF	TGTGCCAGCAGTTTAGTCCACGCGGAGGGAACCTATGGCTACACCTTC
NA	TRBD2	TRBJ2-2	TRBV7-9	CASSLEAGGTDTGELFF	TGTGCCAGCAGCTTAGAAGCGGGGGGCACCGACACCGGGGAGCTGTTTTTT
NA	TRBD1	TRBJ1-6	TRBV6-4	CASSATGVSPLHF	TGTGCCAGCAGTGCCACAGGGGTATCACCCCTCCACTTT
few	TRBD1	TRBJ2-7	TRBV28	CASRSNRGTHYEQYF	TGTGCCAGCAGATCAAACAGGGGTACTCACTACGAGCAGTACTTC
NA	NA	TRBJ1-1	TRBV12-3/TRBV12-4	CASSPTQREAFF	TGTGCCAGCAGTCCCACCCAGAGGGAAGCTTTCTTT
NA	NA	TRBJ1-1	TRBV5-1	CASSSEGIGFLEAFF	TGCGCCAGCAGCTCGGAGGGGATCGGGTTTTTGGAGGCTTTCTTT
NA	NA	TRBJ2-5	TRBV2	CASRGAVQETQYF	TGTGCCAGCAGGGGGGCGGTCCAAGAGACCCAGTACTTC
NA	NA	TRBJ1-5	TRBV5-5	CASSPRGNQPQHF	TGTGCCAGCAGCCCTCGCGGAAATCAGCCCCAGCATTTT
NA	TRBD1	TRBJ2-7	TRBV6-2/TRBV6-3	CASSTGTGRSYEQYF	TGTGCCAGCAGTACCGGGACAGGCCGCTCCTACGAGCAGTACTTC
NA	NA	TRBJ1-1	TRBV10-3	CAISFTGTNTEAFF	TGTGCCATCAGTTTTACAGGGACGAACACTGAAGCTTTCTTT
NA	NA	TRBJ2-7	TRBV18	CASSPWDGGLSEQYF	TGTGCCAGCTCACCGTGGGATGGGGGACTCTCCGAGCAGTACTTC
NA	TRBD1	TRBJ2-7	TRBV5-6	CASRLLQGAGEQYF	TGTGCCAGCAGGCTACTACAGGGGGCTGGTGAGCAGTACTTC
NA	NA	TRBJ2-1	TRBV25-1	CASSPFGTSRNEQFF	TGTGCCAGCAGCCCCTTCGGGACAAGTCGCAATGAGCAGTTCTTC
NA	TRBD1	TRBJ2-1	TRBV11-2	CASSLVGTEYYNEQFF	TGTGCCAGCAGCTTAGTCGGGACAGAGTACTACAATGAGCAGTTCTTC
NA	TRBD1	TRBJ1-5	TRBV11-3	CASSLDRTGGERYQPQHF	TGTGCCAGCAGCTTAGATCGGACAGGGGGCGAAAGGTATCAGCCCCAGCATTTT
NA	TRBD1	TRBJ1-2	TRBV24-1	CATGQGYGYTF	TGTGCCACCGGACAGGGCTATGGCTACACCTTC
NA	NA	TRBJ1-4	TRBV28	CASSLNYEKLFF	TGTGCCAGCAGTTTAAACTATGAAAAACTGTTTTTT
NA	NA	TRBJ1-6	TRBV14	CASSHSLGAYNSPLHF	TGTGCCAGCAGCCATTCTCTGGGAGCCTATAATTCACCCCTCCACTTT
NA	NA	TRBJ1-4	TRBV6-6	CASSYGQRATNEKLFF	TGTGCCAGCAGTTATGGACAGCGTGCAACTAATGAAAAACTGTTTTTT
NA	TRBD2	TRBJ2-3	TRBV6-2/TRBV6-3	CASSSLAGVVDTQYF	TGTGCCAGCAGTTCACTAGCGGGGGTTGTCGATACGCAGTATTTT
NA	NA	TRBJ1-5	TRBV3-1/TRBV3-2	CASSRGGSNQPQHF	TGTGCCAGCAGCCGCGGGGGTAGCAATCAGCCCCAGCATTTT
NA	TRBD2	TRBJ2-7	TRBV29-1	CSATLAGGRYEQYF	TGCAGCGCCACTCTAGCGGGAGGGAGGTACGAGCAGTACTTC
few	NA	TRBJ1-2	TRBV5-4	CASSLGTGPYGETF	TGTGCCAGCAGCTTGGGTACAGGACCCTATGGAGAGACCTTC
NA	NA	TRBJ1-4	TRBV7-6	CASSWAHRAAGNEKLFF	TGTGCCAGCAGCTGGGCACACAGGGCCGCGGGTAATGAAAAACTGTTTTTT
NA	NA	TRBJ2-2	TRBV7-8	CASSLRGALNTGELFF	TGTGCCAGCAGCTTACGGGGAGCTCTGAACACCGGGGAGCTGTTTTTT
NA	TRBD2	TRBJ2-5	TRBV29-1	CSVHGGTSGSSTSYQETQYF	TGCAGCGTTCATGGGGGGACTAGCGGGAGCAGCACTTCGTACCAAGAGACCCAGTACTTC
once	NA	TRBJ1-6	TRBV28	CASSFRHNNSPLHF	TGTGCCAGCAGTTTTCGCCACAATAATTCACCCCTCCACTTT
NA	NA	TRBJ1-1	TRBV2	CASRDDRMYTEAFF	TGTGCCAGCAGGGATGACAGGATGTACACTGAAGCTTTCTTT